The text below deals with one T cell receptor beta chain. Its specificity is not known. Germline-derived CDR1 and CDR2 are SGHRS and YFSETQ. This CDR3 is built from 18 residues. The germline V and J ends were trimmed by 0 bases and 1 base, with 19 bases remaining between them. These data originate in a study of cytomegalovirus exposure and HLA in healthy donors. Overall study context: Drawn from HLA-typed donors, 80 million to 95 million unique TCRs were held in an early data release.

Use of 60 Vbeta and 13 Jbeta primers characterized the PCR. Measured with immunoSEQ multiplex PCR; TCRdb has only the in-frame clones, and not every one. This table holds about 150,000 clones, approximately 60% found once. Study-wide results and limits: Previous analysis showed most TCR beta V segments were productive about 90% or about 30% of the time. Among TCR beta chains, those listed as cytomegalovirus-associated numbered about 150. Immune exposure data for these donors was limited to CMV serostatus.

The sequenced sample was PBMCs. The rearrangement joins TRBV5-1 to TRBJ2-5, with D maybe TRBD2 (6 bases). This receptor was obtained from a woman aged 60-70 years in good health and CMV-seropositive. CDR3 sequence (DNA): TGCGCCAGCAGCTTGGATCTTACGGGAGTTCGTCCCCAAGAGACCCAGTACTTC. This translates into CASSLDLTGVRPQETQYF.